This T cell receptor (beta chain) was documented in a study of pediatric ulcerative colitis (dated by TCRdb to about 2019). Background on the whole study: Nine newly diagnosed, treatment-naive pediatric ulcerative colitis patients and four non-IBD control children each provided paired blood and rectal samples. Here is what the overall study found, with its caveats: With only four individuals, the healthy control group was small. Clonal overlap between a subject's own blood and rectum was significantly greater in ulcerative colitis patients than in controls, which suggests more T cell trafficking to inflamed tissue. Controls, mild-moderate and acute severe colitis patients were separated by rectal repertoire features, and reduced rectal diversity due to clonal expansions was observed in acute severe colitis. For technical reasons, the blood samples of a couple of patients yielded substantially fewer templates, so those samples were excluded from the blood-rectal overlap analysis. Because the repertoires came from total lymphocyte DNA, rare subsets such as regulatory T cells may have patterns that are not reflected. Two rectal CDR3 clonotypes were found in every ulcerative colitis patient but in no control.

Note on this clone: The antigen this receptor binds is unknown. It has no much larger one-base neighbor in the sample; base qualities were not kept.

The control children had a colonoscopy because IBD was suspected, showed normal endoscopy both macroscopically and histologically, and did not receive an IBD diagnosis during the next year. Blood was sampled at the time of the colonoscopy. The Wizard kit (Promega) was used to extract genomic DNA from the blood and intestinal samples. Through the immunoSEQ TRB Survey service, multiplex V and J primers were used to amplify rearranged CDR3 beta regions from genomic DNA. To keep sequencing depth equal across samples, survey-level depth of up to 500,000 reads per sample was applied. The libraries were purified and pooled, then sequenced using Illumina technology. The study's own analysis went as follows. Productive clonality, sample overlap, pairwise scatters, CDR3 beta length, V/D/J gene usage and productiveness were all assessed with the immunoSEQ online tools. Alongside Shannon and Simpson indices, calculated diversity was computed as the number of unique rearrangements divided by total templates, multiplied by 100. For principal component analysis, Z-score normalized data were analyzed with the R prcomp function and the ggbiplot package. Blood-rectal clonal overlap within each subject was quantified with Morisita's index. The immuneACCESS repertoire file appears here via TCRdb, limited to in-frame rearrangements. These files lack a portion of the clones; in checked studies, under half of the deficit traces to unresolved V genes, and the cause of the others is not known. D and trimming come from the DNA, and the V and J calls and clone size come from that table. The sample records about 60,000 clones, around 87% of which are singletons. The top ten hold about 1.5% of the sample.

Trimming removed 6 bases from V and 7 bases from J, leaving 10 bases between the germline ends. There are 13 amino acids in the CDR3, from cysteine to phenylalanine inclusive. Left in the record is the CDR3 DNA by itself, 39 bases read in frame from the first base. In the germline V gene, CDR1 corresponds to MRHNA and CDR2 to SNTAGT. The specimen was blood. This sequence uses TRBV6-4 and TRBJ1-6, with TRBD1 as a weak D call on 6 bases. This sequence was found in a boy aged 5-17 years who was a control in a study of pediatric ulcerative colitis. CDR3 reads: CASRQGWNSPLHF. The bases are TGTGCCAGCAGACAGGGTTGGAATTCACCCCTCCACTTT.